The 26 T cell receptor beta chains presented below share a single source sample, sequenced in a study of post-analysis software for immune sequencing data. Points from the study as a whole: Relative to controls, patients had several TRBV segments at higher frequency, with TRBV5-6, TRBV5-1 and TRBV20-1 among these.

Included in the TCR beta cDNA libraries were unique molecular identifiers. One entry per CDR3 protein, called by TCRdb with MiXCR from the PCR reads. The repertoire consists of hundreds of thousands of distinct CDR3 sequences, with around 34% occurring once and the leading ten covering around 4.8%. Antigens for these TCRs are unknown. Sequencing was carried out using blood. All receptors come from a girl aged 5-17 years with multiple sclerosis.

This clonotype was observed a handful of times. Relative to the germline gene, one junction end is altered; a read error may explain this. V usage is TRBV9 and J usage is TRBJ1-6, with 9 bases matching TRBD1. CDR1 and CDR2 (germline): SGDLS, YYNGEE. This CDR3 is built from 15 residues. The CDR3 nucleotides read TGTGCCAGCAGCGCGGGGGGACAGGGTAATTCACCCCCCCACTTT. This sequence encodes CASSAGGQGNSPPHF.

As regards this clonotype: Since a much larger clone is just one base distant, this may be a read error. The genes are TRBV12-3 or TRBV12-4 and TRBJ1-1; perhaps TRBD1 as D (5 bases). This CDR3 region has 15 residues. Between the trimmed V and J ends, which lost 4 bases and 3 bases, there was a span of 15 bases. As DNA, the CDR3 is TGTGCCAGCAGTTCCACCGGGGCAAGGGACACTGAAGCTTTCTTT. As protein: CASSSTGARDTEAFF.

The sample holds many counts of this clonotype. The chain recombines TRBV5-1 with TRBJ1-6, with 8 bases that match TRBD1. The germline V gene has CDR1 SGHRS and CDR2 YFSETQ. With 5 bases clipped from V and 7 bases from J, the junction kept 5 bases outside the gene matches. The CDR3 has 14 residues. The DNA for the CDR3 is TGCGCCAGCAGTCTTCAGGGGGCCAATTCACCCCTCCACTTT. Translated: CASSLQGANSPLHF. Full variable domain (remainder filled in from reference TRBV5-1 and TRBJ1-6): KAGVTQTPRYLIKTRGQQVTLSCSPISGHRSVSWYQQTPGQGLQFLFEYFSETQRNKGNFPGRFSGRQFSNSRSEMNVSTLELGDSALYLCASSLQGANSPLHFGNGTRLTVT.

This clonotype was observed a handful of times. An end of the junction does not agree with germline; a read error may underlie this. The chain couples TRBV6-1 to TRBJ2-1; the D is unclear. Germline V gives CDR1 MNHNS, CDR2 SASEGT. This CDR3 spans 14 amino acids. The CDR3 DNA reads as TGTGCCGGCAGGACGATAACGGGCTACAATGAGCGGTTCTTC. This sequence encodes CAGRTITGYNERFF.

On this clonotype itself: One junction end disagrees with the germline gene, perhaps due to a read error. The chain couples TRBV6-1 to TRBJ2-2; 12 bases are a match to TRBD2. Germline V gene lookup returns CDR1 MNHNS and CDR2 SASEGT. The CDR3 consists of 17 residues. The CDR3: CAGSGLAGRPNTGELFF. Written as DNA, the CDR3 is TGTGCCGGCAGCGGACTAGCGGGGAGACCGAACACCGGGGAGCTGTTTTTT.

This clonotype showed up just once. A read error may account for a junction end that differs from germline. The chain couples TRBV5-1 to TRBJ2-1; possible D gene TRBD2, 6 bases. The CDR3 loop spans 13 amino acids. The germline CDR1 and CDR2 sequences are SGHRS and YFSETQ. Here the CDR3 reads CASSLGGSNQQFF. CDR3 nucleotides: TGCGCCAGCAGCCTGGGGGGAAGCAATCAGCAGTTCTTC.

The rearrangement uses TRBV12-3 or TRBV12-4 and TRBJ2-3, with D hard to call. Trimming removed 4 bases from V and 3 bases from J, with 14 bases in between. This CDR3 is 15 amino acids long. The CDR3 sequence is CASSSRRLGTDTQYF. CDR3 DNA: TGTGCCAGCAGTTCCCGCAGGCTCGGGACAGATACGCAGTATTTT.

The rearrangement uses TRBV6-6 and TRBJ2-4, with D tentatively TRBD2 (5 bases). Germline values: CDR1 MNHNY, CDR2 SVGAGI (reference sequence). The CDR3 totals 15 residues. The V end was cut by 7 bases, the J end by 0 bases, with 13 bases between. This chain's CDR3 is CASTNGDLAKNIQYF. The CDR3 nucleotides are TGTGCCAGCACGAACGGGGATTTAGCCAAAAACATTCAGTACTTC.

This clonotype was counted many times. The rearrangement joins TRBV7-8 to TRBJ2-1; D is ambiguous. The germline V and J ends were trimmed by 3 bases and 2 bases, with 11 bases remaining between them. The CDR3 spans 15 residues. Germline CDR1 and CDR2: SGHVS and FQNEAQ. Written as DNA, the CDR3 is TGTGCCAGCAGCTTCCGGGCCCCACCCTACAATGAGCAGTTCTTC. It yields the protein CASSFRAPPYNEQFF.

The V gene is TRBV9, the J gene TRBJ2-7; D not resolved. Trimming took 3 bases from V and 7 from J, leaving 23 bases between them. This CDR3 is built from 16 residues. The V gene's germline CDR1 is SGDLS and CDR2 YYNGEE. The CDR3 region has the DNA TGTGCCAGCAGCGACCGCCTGGATCCAGGTAGGAATGAGCAGTACTTC. It encodes CASSDRLDPGRNEQYF. The whole variable domain, remainder taken from reference TRBV9 and TRBJ2-7, is DSGVTQTPKHLITATGQRVTLRCSPRSGDLSVYWYQQSLDQGLQFLIQYYNGEERAKGNILERFSAQQFPDLHSELNLSSLELGDSALYFCASSDRLDPGRNEQYFGPGTRLTVT.

In this sample, this clonotype turned up a few times. The genes are TRBV7-9 and TRBJ1-1, with D unclear. The CDR3 loop spans 15 amino acids. V was shortened by 2 bases and J by 5 bases, with 15 bases between the two germline ends. Germline V gene sequence: CDR1 SEHNR, CDR2 FQNEAQ (reference sequence). CDR3 loop: CASSLNFGSGTEAFF. The CDR3 nucleotides are TGTGCCAGCAGCTTAAATTTCGGGTCGGGGACTGAAGCTTTCTTT.

This clonotype was seen a handful of times. This could be a read error, since a much larger clone is one nucleotide away. The CDR3 DNA sequence: TGTGCCAGCAGCTTCCTCAGCAGGGGCCAGGAGACCCAGTACTTC. Its translation: CASSFLSRGQETQYF. The chain joins TRBV5-6 to TRBJ2-5; D perhaps matches TRBD1 (6 bases). This CDR3 has 15 amino acids. Trimming pared 2 bases from V and 5 bases from J, leaving 16 bases between. Germline CDR1 is SGHDT and CDR2 is YYEEEE.

A remark on this clonotype: One base away lies a much larger clone, so this may be a sequencing read error. This chain joins TRBV7-6 and TRBJ2-1; 9 nucleotides line up with TRBD1. CDR1 SGHVS and CDR2 FNYEAQ come from the germline V gene. This CDR3 region has 15 residues. DNA for the CDR3: TGTGCCAGCGGCTTAGGGACAGGGACCTGGAATGAGCAGTTCTTC. This codes for CASGLGTGTWNEQFF.

About this clonotype itself: Just one base apart from a much larger clone, this may be a read error. The rearrangement links TRBV2 to TRBJ2-1; D might be TRBD2 (6 bases). CDR3 size: 13 residues. CDR1 and CDR2 from the germline V gene are SNHLY and FYNNEI. CDR3 sequence reads: CTSPVPGAHEQFF. DNA for the CDR3: TGTACCAGCCCCGTTCCGGGAGCCCATGAGCAGTTCTTC.

This clonotype occurred once. Its ends do not fully match the called genes, so a read error is possible. The rearrangement joins TRBV5-1 to TRBJ2-7, with a weak D call TRBD2 (5 bases). The CDR3 is 14 residues long. CDR1 and CDR2 (germline): SGHRS, YFSETQ. The DNA of the CDR3 is TGCGCCAGAAGCTTGGACTTAGTGAGCGACGAGCAGTACTTC. It encodes CARSLDLVSDEQYF.

This clonotype was observed once. The CDR3, as DNA: TGCGCCAGCAAGCCGGGACCCTTTTCCCACAATGAGCAGTTCTTC. Translated: CASKPGPFSHNEQFF. The V and J genes are TRBV10-1 and TRBJ2-1; D may be TRBD1 or TRBD2 (5 bases each). CDR1 and CDR2 from the germline V gene are WNHNN and SYGVQD (reference sequence). The CDR3 consists of 15 residues. V dropped 7 bases and J dropped 5 bases, with 18 bases sitting between them.

This chain links TRBV28 with TRBJ2-5; D gene ambiguous. CDR3 size: 12 residues. CDR1 and CDR2 from the germline V gene are MDHEN and SYDVKM. V gave up 6 bases and J gave up 11 bases, with 16 bases separating them. In nucleotides, the CDR3 is TGTGCCAGCAGCGAAGGTGGCAATGAGCAGTACTTC. Protein product: CASSEGGNEQYF.

This chain links TRBV7-2 with TRBJ2-1, with 11 bases lining up with TRBD2. The CDR3 covers 20 residues. Germline V gene data show CDR1 as SGHTA and CDR2 as FQGNSA. V shed 5 bases and J 5 bases; nucleotides not matched to a gene: 20. This chain's CDR3 is CASSLLAGVWASTRHNEQFF. CDR3 sequence (DNA): TGTGCCAGCAGCCTACTAGCGGGAGTATGGGCAAGTACCCGTCACAATGAGCAGTTCTTC. Full variable domain (outside the CDR3, taken from reference TRBV7-2 and TRBJ2-1): GAGVSQSPSNKVTEKGKDVELRCDPISGHTALYWYRQSLGQGLEFLIYFQGNSAPDKSGLPSDRFSAERTGGSVSTLTIQRTQQEDSAVYLCASSLLAGVWASTRHNEQFFGPGTRLTVL.

The V gene is TRBV7-9, the J gene TRBJ1-2; the D gene is possibly TRBD1 (5 bases). This CDR3 has 12 amino acids. Germline-derived CDR1 and CDR2 are SEHNR and FQNEAQ (reference sequence). The ends were cut back, 5 bases at V and 8 bases at J, with 12 bases in the middle. The CDR3 DNA follows: TGTGCCAGCAGCCAGGACATGGGCGGCTACACCTTC. Amino acid sequence: CASSQDMGGYTF.

Ten or more counts support this clonotype. The rearrangement uses TRBV7-9 and TRBJ1-5; D possibly corresponds to TRBD1 (5 bases). The CDR3 runs to 16 residues. CDR1 and CDR2 (germline): SEHNR, FQNEAQ (reference sequence). With 0 bases removed from V and 0 bases from J, the gap between germline ends came to 9 bases. The CDR3 DNA reads TGTGCCAGCAGCTTAGCGGCAGGGATTAGCAATCAGCCCCAGCATTTT. It encodes CASSLAAGISNQPQHF.

This clonotype appeared many times. The CDR3 loop is CASSPDPLYNEQFF. DNA of the CDR3: TGTGCCAGCAGCCCCGACCCCCTTTACAATGAGCAGTTCTTC. The rearrangement uses TRBV6-2 or TRBV6-3 and TRBJ2-1; D is undetermined. V was clipped by 6 bases and J by 4 bases, with 13 bases between them. CDR3 length: 14 amino acids. The germline V gene encodes CDR1 MNHEY and CDR2 SVGEGT.

The sample holds a few counts of this clonotype. CDR3 DNA sequence: TGCAGCGCCACCGAGGCACCCTGGGGCACCATATATTTT. It yields the protein CSATEAPWGTIYF. V is TRBV29-1 and J is TRBJ1-3; D is undetermined. Germline-derived CDR1 and CDR2 are SQVTM and ANQGSEA. This CDR3 spans 13 amino acids. V was trimmed by 7 bases and J by 9 bases, leaving 19 bases between them.

This clonotype was seen more than once but under ten times. At one boundary the junction diverges from the germline segment, which might be a read error. The chain has TRBV4-1 and TRBJ2-7; 9 nucleotides match TRBD1. CDR1 and CDR2 from the germline V gene are MGHRA and YSYEKL. There are 16 residues in the CDR3. CDR3 loop: CTSSQEPRTGANEQYF. CDR3 coding DNA: TGCACCAGCAGCCAAGAACCCAGGACAGGGGCCAATGAGCAGTACTTC.

Note on this clonotype: At one end, the junction sequence differs from germline, possibly due to a read error. The chain couples TRBV27 to TRBJ2-2; TRBD1 is a possible D gene (6 bases). The CDR3 consists of 17 residues. Germline V lookup: CDR1 MNHEY, CDR2 SMNVEV (reference sequence). The CDR3 DNA sequence: TGTGCCAGCAGTTTCACGCGGGCAGGGGCGAACACCAGGGAGCTGTTTTTT. Encoded protein: CASSFTRAGANTRELFF.

As to this clonotype: Being one base from a much bigger clone, this may be a read error. J is TRBJ2-1 and V is TRBV27; the D gene is possibly TRBD2 (6 bases). TRBJ2-7 matches the DNA end more closely, so the J call is doubtful. Germline V gene sequence: CDR1 MNHEY, CDR2 SMNVEV (reference sequence). The CDR3 loop spans 15 amino acids. CDR3 region: CASSPAGTVYNEQYF. In nucleotides, the CDR3 is TGTGCCAGCAGCCCGGCCGGGACTGTCTACAATGAGCAGTACTTC.

In regard to this clonotype: Germline is not matched at one junction end, which may reflect a read error. This chain links TRBV15 with TRBJ2-1, with D maybe TRBD1 (6 bases). The germline V gene encodes CDR1 LNHNV and CDR2 YYDKDF (reference sequence). The CDR3 covers 16 residues. CDR3 sequence: CATSRTGSWVYSEQFF. As DNA, the CDR3 is TGTGCCACCAGCAGAACAGGGAGTTGGGTCTACAGTGAGCAGTTCTTC.